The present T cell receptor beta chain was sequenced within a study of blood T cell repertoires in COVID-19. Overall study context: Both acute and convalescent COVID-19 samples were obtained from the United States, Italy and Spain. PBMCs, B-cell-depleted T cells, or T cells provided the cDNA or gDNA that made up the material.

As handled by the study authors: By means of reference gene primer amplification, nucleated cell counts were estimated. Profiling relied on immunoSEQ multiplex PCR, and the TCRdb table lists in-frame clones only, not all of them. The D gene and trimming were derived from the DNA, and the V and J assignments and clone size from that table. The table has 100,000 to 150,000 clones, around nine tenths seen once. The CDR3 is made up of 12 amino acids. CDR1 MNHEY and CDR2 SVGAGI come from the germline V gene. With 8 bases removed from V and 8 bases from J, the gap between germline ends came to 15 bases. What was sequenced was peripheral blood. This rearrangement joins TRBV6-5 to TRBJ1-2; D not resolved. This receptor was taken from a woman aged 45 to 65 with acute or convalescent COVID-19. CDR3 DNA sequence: TGTGCCAGCTGGAGGAAGGCGGGCGGCTACACCTTC. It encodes CASWRKAGGYTF.